This T cell receptor (beta chain) comes out of a study of blood T cell repertoires in COVID-19. Trimming took off 1 base at V and 0 bases at J, with 12 bases between the two ends. The CDR3 contains 17 residues. Germline V gene data show CDR1 as KGHSH and CDR2 as LQKENI. Profiled with immunoSEQ multiplex PCR; TCRdb holds only in-frame clones, not every one. The table records roughly 57,000 clones, 85% to 90% of them present only once. Sequenced sample: peripheral blood. This sequence was found in a woman aged 60 to 75 with COVID-19, enrolled during active disease. The genes are TRBV18 and TRBJ2-2; D perhaps matches TRBD1 (5 bases). The CDR3 is CASSPRRTGANTGELFF. The CDR3 DNA follows: TGTGCCAGCTCACCACGTCGAACAGGCGCGAACACCGGGGAGCTGTTTTTT.